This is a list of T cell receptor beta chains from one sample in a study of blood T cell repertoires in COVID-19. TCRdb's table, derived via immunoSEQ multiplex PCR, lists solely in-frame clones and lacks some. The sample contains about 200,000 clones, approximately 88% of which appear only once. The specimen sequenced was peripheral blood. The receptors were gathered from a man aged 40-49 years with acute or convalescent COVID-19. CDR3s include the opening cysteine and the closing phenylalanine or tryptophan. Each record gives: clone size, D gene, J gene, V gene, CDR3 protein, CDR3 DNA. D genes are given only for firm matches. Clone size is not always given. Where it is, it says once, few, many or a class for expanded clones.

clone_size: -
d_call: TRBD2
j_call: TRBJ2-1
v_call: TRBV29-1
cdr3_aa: CSVEDTTSGAYNEQFF
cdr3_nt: TGCAGCGTTGAAGATACCACTAGCGGAGCTTACAATGAGCAGTTCTTC

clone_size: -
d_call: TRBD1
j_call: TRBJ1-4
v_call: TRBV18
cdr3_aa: CASSPDRRKEKLFF
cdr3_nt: TGTGCCAGCTCACCGGACAGGAGGAAAGAAAAACTGTTTTTT

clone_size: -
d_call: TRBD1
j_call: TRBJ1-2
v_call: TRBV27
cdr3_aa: CASSLSPGTVYGYTF
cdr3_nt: TGTGCCAGCAGTTTATCCCCTGGGACAGTCTATGGCTACACCTTC

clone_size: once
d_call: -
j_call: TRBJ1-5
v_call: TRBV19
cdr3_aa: CASRGARRNQPQHF
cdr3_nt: TGTGCCAGTCGGGGGGCAAGAAGGAATCAGCCCCAGCATTTT

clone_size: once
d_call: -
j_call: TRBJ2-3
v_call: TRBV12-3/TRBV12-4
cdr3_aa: CASSTRETQYF
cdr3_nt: TGTGCCAGCAGCACTAGGGAAACGCAGTATTTT

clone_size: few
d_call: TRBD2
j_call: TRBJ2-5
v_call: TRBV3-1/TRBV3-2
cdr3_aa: CASSPRTSGRGETQYF
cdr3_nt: TGTGCCAGCAGCCCTAGGACTAGCGGGAGAGGTGAGACCCAGTACTTC

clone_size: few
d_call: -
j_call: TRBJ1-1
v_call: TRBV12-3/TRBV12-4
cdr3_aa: CASTLTRDTEAFF
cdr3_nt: TGTGCCAGCACCCTAACGCGGGACACTGAAGCTTTCTTT

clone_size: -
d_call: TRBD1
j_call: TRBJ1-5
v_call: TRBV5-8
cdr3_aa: CASSAGQVSNQPQHF
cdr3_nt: TGTGCCAGCAGCGCTGGACAGGTTAGCAATCAGCCCCAGCATTTT

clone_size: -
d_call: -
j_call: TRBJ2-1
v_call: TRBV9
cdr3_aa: CASSVGVLAPYNEQFF
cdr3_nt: TGTGCCAGCAGCGTAGGCGTCCTAGCGCCCTACAATGAGCAGTTCTTC

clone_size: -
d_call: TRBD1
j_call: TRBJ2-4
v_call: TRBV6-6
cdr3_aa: CASSYVGQGNIQYF
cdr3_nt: TGTGCCAGCAGTTACGTGGGACAGGGAAACATTCAGTACTTC

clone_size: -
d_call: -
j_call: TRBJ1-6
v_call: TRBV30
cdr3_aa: CAWGDQGFESPLHF
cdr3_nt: TGTGCCTGGGGTGACCAGGGATTTGAGTCACCCCTCCACTTT

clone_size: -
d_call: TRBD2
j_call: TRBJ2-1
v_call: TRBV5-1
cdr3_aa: CASSLTLAGNNEQFF
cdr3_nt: TGCGCCAGCAGCTTGACCCTAGCGGGTAACAATGAGCAGTTCTTC

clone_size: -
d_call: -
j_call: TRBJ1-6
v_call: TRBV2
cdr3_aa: CASAERTPLHF
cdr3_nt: TGTGCCAGCGCGGAAAGAACACCCCTCCACTTT

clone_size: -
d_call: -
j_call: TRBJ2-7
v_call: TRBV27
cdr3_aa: CASSPITLKFGSSYEQYF
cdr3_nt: TGTGCCAGCAGTCCGATAACCCTAAAGTTTGGGAGCTCCTACGAGCAGTACTTC

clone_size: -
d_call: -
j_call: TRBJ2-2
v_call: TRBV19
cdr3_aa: CASSSRGDTGELFF
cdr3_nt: TGTGCCAGTAGTAGTCGGGGAGACACCGGGGAGCTGTTTTTT

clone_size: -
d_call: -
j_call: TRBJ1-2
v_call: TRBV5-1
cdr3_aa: CASSLQQGDYGYTF
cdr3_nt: TGCGCCAGCAGCTTGCAACAGGGTGACTATGGCTACACCTTC

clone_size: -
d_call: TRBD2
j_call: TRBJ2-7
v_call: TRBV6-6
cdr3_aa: CASTRGLAGGEGEQYF
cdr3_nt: TGTGCCAGCACCCGGGGACTAGCGGGAGGAGAGGGCGAGCAGTACTTC

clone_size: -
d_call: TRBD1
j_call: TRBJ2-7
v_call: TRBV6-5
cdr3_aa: CASSYGQGDEQYF
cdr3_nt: TGTGCCAGCAGTTACGGGCAGGGGGACGAGCAGTACTTC

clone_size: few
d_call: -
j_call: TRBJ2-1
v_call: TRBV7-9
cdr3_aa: CASSLVQPVHNEQFF
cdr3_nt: TGTGCCAGCAGCTTAGTACAGCCTGTTCACAATGAGCAGTTCTTC

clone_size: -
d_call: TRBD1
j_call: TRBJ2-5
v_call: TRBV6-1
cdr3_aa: CASSEAQGGAETQYF
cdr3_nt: TGTGCCAGCAGTGAAGCGCAAGGGGGCGCAGAGACCCAGTACTTC

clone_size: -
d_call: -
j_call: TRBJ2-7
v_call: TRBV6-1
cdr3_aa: CASSVRKELFSYEQYF
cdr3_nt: TGTGCCAGCAGTGTACGGAAGGAGCTTTTCTCCTACGAGCAGTACTTC

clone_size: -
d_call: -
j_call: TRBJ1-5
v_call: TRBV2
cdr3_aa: CASSELGGAGQPQHF
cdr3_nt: TGTGCCAGCAGTGAACTCGGGGGGGCAGGTCAGCCCCAGCATTTT

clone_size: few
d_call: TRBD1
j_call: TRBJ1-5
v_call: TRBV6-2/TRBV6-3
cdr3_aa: CASSQGAGQPQHF
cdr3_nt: TGTGCCAGCAGCCAGGGGGCAGGGCAGCCCCAGCATTTT

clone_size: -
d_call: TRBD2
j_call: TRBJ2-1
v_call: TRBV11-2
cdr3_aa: CASSPPKLAGGINEQFF
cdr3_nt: TGTGCCAGCAGCCCCCCGAAGCTAGCGGGAGGAATAAATGAGCAGTTCTTC

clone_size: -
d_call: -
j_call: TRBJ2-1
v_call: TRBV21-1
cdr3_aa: CASIQAGEFYNEQFF
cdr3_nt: TGTGCCAGCATACAAGCGGGAGAGTTCTACAATGAGCAGTTCTTC

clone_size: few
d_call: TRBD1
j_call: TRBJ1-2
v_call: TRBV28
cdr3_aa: CASSETGGARNGYTF
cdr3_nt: TGTGCCAGCAGCGAAACAGGGGGCGCTCGGAATGGCTACACCTTC

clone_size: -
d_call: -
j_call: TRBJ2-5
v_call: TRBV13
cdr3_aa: CASSGGSWQETQYF
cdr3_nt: TGTGCCAGCAGCGGAGGATCGTGGCAAGAGACCCAGTACTTC

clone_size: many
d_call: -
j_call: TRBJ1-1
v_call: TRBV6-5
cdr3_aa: CASRLQEQATEAFF
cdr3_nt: TGTGCCAGCAGGTTACAGGAACAAGCGACTGAAGCTTTCTTT

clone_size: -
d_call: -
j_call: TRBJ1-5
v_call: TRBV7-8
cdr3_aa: CASSRAHNQPQHF
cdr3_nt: TGTGCCAGCAGCCGGGCCCACAATCAGCCCCAGCATTTT

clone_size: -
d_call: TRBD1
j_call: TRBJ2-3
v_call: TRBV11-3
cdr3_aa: CASSSRWGQGSDTQYF
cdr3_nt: TGTGCCAGCAGCTCCCGTTGGGGACAGGGGTCAGATACGCAGTATTTT

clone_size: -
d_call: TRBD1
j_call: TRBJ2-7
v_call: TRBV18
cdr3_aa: CASSPRGQGSYEQYF
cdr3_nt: TGTGCCAGCTCACCACGAGGACAGGGAAGCTACGAGCAGTACTTC

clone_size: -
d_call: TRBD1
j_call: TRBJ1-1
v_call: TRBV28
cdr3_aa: CASSLLPGQGKDTEAFF
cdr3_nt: TGTGCCAGCAGTTTACTCCCGGGACAGGGGAAGGACACTGAAGCTTTCTTT

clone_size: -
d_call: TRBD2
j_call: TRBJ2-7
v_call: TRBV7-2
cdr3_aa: CASSLGGLAVEQYF
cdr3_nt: TGTGCCAGCAGCTTAGGGGGACTAGCGGTCGAGCAGTACTTC

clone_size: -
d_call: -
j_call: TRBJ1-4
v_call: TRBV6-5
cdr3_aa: CAGGLSNEKLFF
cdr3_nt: TGTGCCGGGGGGTTATCTAATGAAAAACTGTTTTTT

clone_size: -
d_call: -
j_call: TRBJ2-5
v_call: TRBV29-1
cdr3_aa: CSVGRSELWETQYF
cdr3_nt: TGCAGCGTTGGAAGGAGCGAACTGTGGGAGACCCAGTACTTC

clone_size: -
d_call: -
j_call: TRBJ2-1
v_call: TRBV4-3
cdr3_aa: CASSQVRNEQFF
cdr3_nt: TGCGCCAGCAGCCAAGTACGGAATGAGCAGTTCTTC

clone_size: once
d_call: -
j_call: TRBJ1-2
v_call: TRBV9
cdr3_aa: CASSARGGQGYGYTF
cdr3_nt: TGTGCCAGCAGCGCCCGCGGGGGACAAGGCTATGGCTACACCTTC

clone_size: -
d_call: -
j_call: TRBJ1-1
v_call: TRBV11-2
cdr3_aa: CASSLLARNTEAFF
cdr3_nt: TGTGCCAGCAGCTTATTGGCCAGGAACACTGAAGCTTTCTTT

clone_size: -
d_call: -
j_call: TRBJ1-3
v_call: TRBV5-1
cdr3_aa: CASSLVGGGTIYF
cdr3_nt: TGCGCCAGCAGCTTGGTCGGAGGTGGCACCATATATTTT

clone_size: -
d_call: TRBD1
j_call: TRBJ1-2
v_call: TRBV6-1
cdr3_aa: CASSETGERGYTF
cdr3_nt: TGTGCCAGCAGTGAAACAGGGGAGAGAGGCTACACCTTC

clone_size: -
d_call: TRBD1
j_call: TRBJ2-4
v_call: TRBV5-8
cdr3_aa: CASGPQGEEAKNIQYF
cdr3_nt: TGTGCCAGCGGCCCACAGGGGGAGGAGGCCAAAAACATTCAGTACTTC

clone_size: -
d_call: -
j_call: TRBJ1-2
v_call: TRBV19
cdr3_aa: CASQDRNYGYTF
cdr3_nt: TGTGCCAGTCAAGACAGGAACTATGGCTACACCTTC

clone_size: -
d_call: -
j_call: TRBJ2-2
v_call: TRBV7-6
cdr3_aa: CASTIRDIRGTGELFF
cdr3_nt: TGTGCCAGCACCATCCGGGACATCCGGGGCACCGGGGAGCTGTTTTTT

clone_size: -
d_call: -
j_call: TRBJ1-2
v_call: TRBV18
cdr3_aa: CASSPPGVGGYTF
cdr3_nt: TGTGCCAGCTCACCACCCGGGGTCGGCGGCTACACCTTC

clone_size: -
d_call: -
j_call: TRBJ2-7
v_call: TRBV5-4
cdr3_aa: CASSPPGTAERGYEQYF
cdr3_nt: TGTGCCAGCAGCCCTCCAGGGACTGCCGAAAGGGGCTACGAGCAGTACTTC

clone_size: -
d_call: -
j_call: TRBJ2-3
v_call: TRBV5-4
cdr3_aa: CASSAEGSAYTDTQYF
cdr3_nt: TGTGCCAGCAGCGCGGAGGGGTCGGCCTACACAGATACGCAGTATTTT

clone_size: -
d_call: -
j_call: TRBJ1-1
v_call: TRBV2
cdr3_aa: CASSPDTEAFF
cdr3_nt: TGTGCCAGCAGCCCAGACACTGAAGCTTTCTTT